These T cell receptor beta chains were read from a single sample in a study of T cells after yellow fever vaccination. TCRdb fed the 5' RACE reads into MiXCR, producing one record per CDR3 protein. The sample carries about 150,000 distinct CDR3 sequences, roughly 6.7% recorded once. The specimen was CD4+ T cells sorted from PBMCs, collected 10 days after the yellow fever booster vaccination. These receptor sequences come from a man aged 25-45 years who received the YFV17D yellow fever vaccine. CDR3s include the opening cysteine and the closing phenylalanine or tryptophan. Size is stated for part of the rows, as once, few or many counts, or as a class when the clone is expanded.

v_call	j_call	clone_size	cdr3_aa
TRBV7-2	TRBJ2-7	few	CASSFPGGDSYEQYF
TRBV7-2	TRBJ1-4	many	CASSRDMIGGSEKLFF
TRBV28	TRBJ2-5	many	CASSRSEKTQYF
TRBV5-1	TRBJ2-1	many	CASSSQRENYNEQFF
TRBV5-4	TRBJ1-4	few	CASSSWRGSTNEKLFF
TRBV5-5	TRBJ2-7	many	CASSLGQGLDEQYF
TRBV7-2	TRBJ2-2	many	CASSLITARTGELFF
TRBV20-1	TRBJ2-1	many	CSASREGGEQFF
TRBV6-6	TRBJ2-3	.	CASSYGSGGSADTQYF
TRBV6-1	TRBJ2-1	many	CASTDGSSYNEQFF
TRBV5-1	TRBJ2-5	many	CASSVLRAVQETQYF
TRBV11-2	TRBJ2-1	.	CASSPTRGLNEQFF